This TCR beta chain was recorded in a study of blood T cells in healthy people across ages. Findings and limits, study-wide: Nothing was known about donor CMV status, and this possibly confounded expanded clonotype changes.

Investigators took roughly 10 milliliters of peripheral blood from every donor. Total RNA, at least 5 micrograms per sample, came from PBMCs. With regard to this clonotype: The antigen is not known.

Trimming took 6 bases from V and 4 from J; bases not matched to a gene: 12. CDR1 and CDR2 from the germline V gene are MNHEY and SMNVEV (reference sequence). This CDR3 spans 15 amino acids. Together with a sample-barcoded 5' primer, a J-beta primer mix was included in a second PCR lasting 7 to 11 cycles. The template-switch adaptor, which had 12 random nucleotides, put a tag on each cDNA molecule. Using its own MiXCR run on the 5' RACE reads, TCRdb lists one record per CDR3 protein. The data show about 400,000 distinct CDR3 sequences, roughly half seen once. The rearrangement joins TRBV27 to TRBJ2-7; 7 bases are shared with TRBD1. Sequencing was done on a sample of blood. The TCR comes from a man in his 60s in good health. The CDR3 bases are TGTGCCAGCAGCTTGGGACAGCCGTCGCGGTACGAGCAGTACTTC. Translation gives CASSLGQPSRYEQYF.